The present T cell receptor (beta chain) was sequenced within a study of blood T cell repertoires in COVID-19. Study-wide context: The cDNA or gDNA used as material had been derived from T cells, B-cell-depleted T cells, or PBMCs.

Participants were aged about 18 to 100 years from 20 to 30 US areas. Allocation to cohorts depended on clinical history reported by the participants. V was clipped by 2 bases and J by 7 bases; unmatched bases: 1. CDR1 and CDR2 (germline): SNHLY, FYNNEI. The CDR3 runs 13 residues. This clone has more than one count but fewer than ten. Profiling relied on immunoSEQ multiplex PCR, and the TCRdb table lists in-frame clones only, not all of them. The sample consists of some 350,000 clones, roughly 87% of them appearing once. This receptor was identified in a woman aged 25-40 years who had recovered from COVID-19. The chain joins TRBV2 to TRBJ2-4; 8 positions agree with TRBD2. Sequencing used PBMCs or T cells enriched from blood (not recorded which). This chain's CDR3 is CASSEPSGNIQYF. The DNA for the CDR3 is TGTGCCAGCAGTGAACCTAGCGGGAACATTCAGTACTTC.